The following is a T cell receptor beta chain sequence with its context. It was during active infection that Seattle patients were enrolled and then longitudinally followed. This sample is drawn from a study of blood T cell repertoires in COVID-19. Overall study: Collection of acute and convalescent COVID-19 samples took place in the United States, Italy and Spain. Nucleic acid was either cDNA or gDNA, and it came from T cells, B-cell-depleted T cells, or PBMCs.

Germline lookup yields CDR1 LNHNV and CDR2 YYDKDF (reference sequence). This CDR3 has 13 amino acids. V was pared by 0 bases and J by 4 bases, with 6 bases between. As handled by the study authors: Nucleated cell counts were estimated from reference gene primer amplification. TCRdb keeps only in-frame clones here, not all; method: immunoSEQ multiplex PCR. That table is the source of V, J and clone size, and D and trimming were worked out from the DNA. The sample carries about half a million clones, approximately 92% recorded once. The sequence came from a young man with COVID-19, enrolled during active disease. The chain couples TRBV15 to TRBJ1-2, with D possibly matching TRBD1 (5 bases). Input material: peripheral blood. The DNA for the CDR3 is TGTGCCACCAGCAGAGATAGGGGCTATGGCTACACCTTC. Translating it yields CATSRDRGYGYTF.